What follows are 2 T cell receptor beta chains derived from one specimen sequenced in a study of OX40 agonist ivuxolimab in advanced cancers. Assay used: immunoSEQ multiplex PCR; TCRdb lists only in-frame clones, some missing. Among about 63,000 clones listed, more than 85% were seen once. The sample in question was CD4+ or CD8+ T cells sorted from blood, obtained in a trial of the OX40 agonist ivuxolimab. These receptors were obtained from an adult with an advanced solid tumor such as melanoma, head and neck, liver or kidney cancer.

The gene calls are TRBV9 and TRBJ2-1; D might be TRBD2 (5 bases). The germline V gene has CDR1 SGDLS and CDR2 YYNGEE. Trimming cost V 0 bases and J 7 bases, with 14 bases left between them. CDR3 length: 15 residues. The CDR3 spells CASSVDSSRGNEQFF. DNA for the CDR3: TGTGCCAGCAGCGTAGATTCGAGCCGCGGGAATGAGCAGTTCTTC.

The J gene is TRBJ2-7, the V gene TRBV2; D might be TRBD1 (6 bases). Per the germline V gene, CDR1 is SNHLY and CDR2 is FYNNEI. This CDR3 region has 16 residues. V dropped 4 bases and J dropped 3 bases, with 19 bases sitting between them. As DNA, the CDR3 is TGTGCCAGCAGTGTTAGCTTTGGGACACGGGACTACGAGCAGTACTTC. This encodes CASSVSFGTRDYEQYF.